What follows are 27 T cell receptor beta chains derived from one specimen sequenced in a study of OX40 agonist ivuxolimab in advanced cancers. The method was immunoSEQ multiplex PCR; TCRdb's version includes in-frame clones alone and lacks a portion of them. The data hold tens of thousands of clones, with approximately 80% observed a single time. The source was CD4+ or CD8+ T cells sorted from blood, collected in a trial of the OX40 agonist ivuxolimab. The receptors come from an adult with an advanced solid tumor such as melanoma, head and neck, liver or kidney cancer.

This clone was recorded once. The chain couples TRBV2 to TRBJ1-5; a possible D gene is TRBD1 (6 bases). V was clipped by 0 bases and J by 7 bases, with 13 bases between them. This CDR3 comprises 15 residues. Germline V gene sequence: CDR1 SNHLY, CDR2 FYNNEI. CDR3 sequence reads: CASSEALGGGQPQHF. The CDR3, as DNA: TGTGCCAGCAGTGAAGCGCTTGGAGGGGGACAGCCCCAGCATTTT.

CDR3 DNA sequence: TGCGCCAGCAGTGCGAGCGGGAGAGAACGCGAGCAGTACTTC. Translation gives CASSASGREREQYF. This sequence joins TRBV10-2 and TRBJ2-7, with 8 nucleotides matching TRBD2. Trimming removed 4 bases from V and 6 bases from J; junction bases left unmatched: 8. The germline V gene has CDR1 WSHSY and CDR2 SAAADI. The CDR3 has 14 residues.

This clone was seen just once. The chain carries TRBV14 and TRBJ2-1; D is unclear. This CDR3 has 15 amino acids. The germline V and J ends were trimmed by 1 base and 5 bases, with 12 bases remaining between them. Germline CDR1 SGHDN, CDR2 FVKESK. This CDR3 is CASSQVTRVHNEQFF. DNA of the CDR3: TGTGCCAGCAGCCAAGTTACCCGGGTTCACAATGAGCAGTTCTTC.

This chain links TRBV11-2 with TRBJ2-3; no firm D call. The germline V and J ends were trimmed by 5 bases and 1 base, with 7 bases remaining between them. The germline V gene has CDR1 SGHAT and CDR2 FQNNGV. The CDR3 length is 13 residues. For the CDR3, the DNA is TGTGCCAGCAGCGTGTCTCGCACAGATACGCAGTATTTT. It specifies CASSVSRTDTQYF.

V gene TRBV27 combines with J gene TRBJ1-4; D is perhaps TRBD1 (6 bases). V was trimmed by 5 bases and J by 5 bases, leaving 21 bases between them. Looked up from germline, CDR1 is MNHEY and CDR2 is SMNVEV (reference sequence). The CDR3 extends over 17 amino acids. CDR3 residues: CASSQITVQGRNEKLFF. As DNA, the CDR3 is TGTGCCAGCAGTCAAATAACGGTACAGGGTCGGAATGAAAAACTGTTTTTT.

V is TRBV30 and J is TRBJ1-1; no reliable D call. Germline CDR1 reads GTSNPN; CDR2 reads SVGIG (reference sequence). V was shortened by 6 bases and J by 5 bases, with 19 bases between the two germline ends. The CDR3 has 14 amino acids. The CDR3 here is CACPKLGKGTEAFF. The CDR3 DNA reads as TGTGCCTGCCCCAAGCTAGGAAAGGGAACTGAAGCTTTCTTT.

This clone was counted a single time. The V and J genes are TRBV9 and TRBJ2-7; possible D gene TRBD1, 6 bases. The V gene's germline CDR1 is SGDLS and CDR2 YYNGEE. The CDR3 is 14 amino acids. V was clipped by 3 bases and J by 6 bases, with 16 bases between them. CDR3 nucleotide sequence: TGTGCCAGCAGCGGGAGCAACAGGGATCGCGAGCAGTACTTC. It translates to CASSGSNRDREQYF.

V is TRBV25-1 and J is TRBJ2-3; 8 bases are a match to TRBD1. Unmatched junction bases numbered 12, after V lost 9 bases and J lost 4 bases. This CDR3 is built from 15 residues. Germline V gene data show CDR1 as MGHDK and CDR2 as SYGVNS. Here the CDR3 reads CARNGNRGIADTQYF. DNA of the CDR3: TGTGCCAGAAACGGGAACAGGGGGATTGCAGATACGCAGTATTTT.

The CDR3 nucleotides are TGTGCCAGCAGAATAACCGGGACAGGGGAGAAGCCCCAGCATTTT. It codes for CASRITGTGEKPQHF. This chain links TRBV28 with TRBJ1-5, with 10 nucleotides matching TRBD1. This CDR3 region has 15 residues. Germline V CDR1 and CDR2: MDHEN, SYDVKM. V was clipped by 6 bases and J by 8 bases; unmatched bases: 10.

The rearrangement links TRBV13 to TRBJ1-4, with D possibly matching TRBD1 (6 bases). The germline V gene has CDR1 PRHDT and CDR2 FYEKMQ (reference sequence). The V and J ends lost 9 bases and 4 bases respectively, with 18 bases between them. The CDR3 contains 15 residues. The CDR3 protein is CASSKGGTFNEKLFF. CDR3 bases: TGTGCCAGTTCAAAAGGGGGTACCTTTAATGAAAAACTGTTTTTT.

This chain uses TRBV25-1 with TRBJ2-5; TRBD1 matches 12 bases. The J call may be in error: the DNA end matches TRBJ2-7 better. Germline CDR1 reads MGHDK; CDR2 reads SYGVNS. The CDR3 sequence is 13 residues long. Here the CDR3 reads CACSGTGGNEQYF. The DNA for the CDR3 is TGTGCCTGTTCCGGGACAGGGGGCAACGAGCAGTACTTC.

The chain has TRBV19 and TRBJ2-3; D remains unclear. The CDR3 is 14 residues long. Trimming took off 10 bases at V and 4 bases at J, with 18 bases between the two ends. Germline loops: CDR1 LNHDA, CDR2 SQIVND (reference sequence). Here the CDR3 DNA reads TGTGCCACCTCCCCCCAAAACCCTGCAGATACGCAGTATTTT. Protein: CATSPQNPADTQYF.

The chain has TRBV6-1 and TRBJ2-7; D is uncertain. The V gene's germline CDR1 is MNHNS and CDR2 SASEGT. CDR3 length: 16 amino acids. Trimming took off 1 base at V and 3 bases at J, with 16 bases between the two ends. The CDR3 bases are TGTGCCAGCAGTGAAGTCGATGGTCAGCCCTACTACGAGCAGTACTTC. Amino acid sequence: CASSEVDGQPYYEQYF.

The genes are TRBV21-1 and TRBJ1-4; TRBD1 is taken as the D call from the table, unchecked against the DNA. TRBV21-1 constitutes a pseudogene. The CDR3 has 19 amino acids. CDR3 sequence: CASTPFYMIGGGTNEKLFF. The CDR3 region has the DNA TGTGCCAGCACCCCATTTTATATGATAGGGGGCGGGACTAATGAAAAACTGTTTTTT.

DNA of the CDR3: TGTGCCAGGGGGGAGGGGGGCTACGACGAGCAGTACTTC. Translating gives CARGEGGYDEQYF. The chain employs TRBV6-4 and TRBJ2-7, with D perhaps matching TRBD2 (7 bases). Per germline, CDR1 MRHNA and CDR2 SNTAGT. Trimming stripped 9 bases from V and 5 bases from J, with 17 bases between. This CDR3 spans 13 amino acids.

J is TRBJ1-5 and V is TRBV4-1; 7 nucleotides align to TRBD1. V trimming: 1 base; J trimming: 4 bases; junction bases outside the gene matches: 10. This CDR3 spans 17 amino acids. The germline V gene has CDR1 MGHRA and CDR2 YSYEKL. The CDR3, as DNA: TGCGCCAGCAGCCAAGCTGCGACAGGGAGAGGTAATCAGCCCCAGCATTTT. This sequence encodes CASSQAATGRGNQPQHF.

The chain recombines TRBV6-5 with TRBJ2-7; tentatively, D is TRBD1 (6 bases). Germline V gives CDR1 MNHEY, CDR2 SVGAGI. The CDR3 totals 14 residues. Trimming shortened V by 0 bases and J by 4 bases, and 10 bases separated the two germline ends. CDR3 region: CASSYSWQGYEQYF. The CDR3 nucleotides are TGTGCCAGCAGTTACTCGTGGCAGGGGTACGAGCAGTACTTC.

The chain uses TRBV28 and TRBJ2-7; D is uncertain. The V gene's germline CDR1 is MDHEN and CDR2 SYDVKM. The length of the CDR3 is 13 residues. V was pared by 5 bases and J by 0 bases, with 8 bases between. The DNA of the CDR3 is TGTGCCAGCAGTGATGCCCTCTCCTACGAGCAGTACTTC. Translation: CASSDALSYEQYF.

The chain has TRBV27 and TRBJ2-3, with TRBD2 identical over 13 bases. Germline values: CDR1 MNHEY, CDR2 SMNVEV (reference sequence). The CDR3 has 15 amino acids. The trim removed 2 bases at V and 6 bases at J, leaving 2 bases unmatched. CDR3 sequence reads: CASSLGLAGVDTQYF. The CDR3, as DNA: TGTGCCAGCAGTTTAGGACTAGCGGGAGTCGATACGCAGTATTTT.

The chain has TRBV12-5 and TRBJ1-2; 9 bases are a match to TRBD1. CDR3 length equals 16 residues. Germline CDR1 reads LGHNT; CDR2 reads FRNRAP. V was clipped by 7 bases and J by 4 bases; unmatched bases: 13. In nucleotides, the CDR3 is TGTGCTAGTGCCTTGTCTCCGGGACAGGGTTTCTATGGCTACACCTTC. This encodes CASALSPGQGFYGYTF. The full variable domain, with the rest looked up from reference TRBV12-5 and TRBJ1-2, is DARVTQTPRHKVTEMGQEVTMRCQPILGHNTVFWYRQTMMQGLELLAYFRNRAPLDDSGMPKDRFSAEMPDATLATLKIQPSEPRDSAVYFCASALSPGQGFYGYTFGSGTRLTVV.

This clone was seen a single time. The chain combines TRBV9 with TRBJ1-5; D is ambiguous. This CDR3 is built from 14 residues. Trimming took off 6 bases at V and 6 bases at J, with 16 bases between the two ends. CDR1 and CDR2 (germline): SGDLS, YYNGEE. The CDR3 DNA sequence: TGTGCCAGCAACGAAATGGGGTCGGGTCAGCCCCAGCATTTT. Protein: CASNEMGSGQPQHF.

V gene TRBV28 combines with J gene TRBJ2-7, with 10 bases identical to TRBD2. The CDR3 extends over 16 amino acids. The germline V gene has CDR1 MDHEN and CDR2 SYDVKM. The trim removed 3 bases at V and 4 bases at J, leaving 9 bases unmatched. The DNA of the CDR3 is TGTGCCAGCAGTTTGCCTCTAGCGGGAGTAGGATACGAGCAGTACTTC. Encoded protein: CASSLPLAGVGYEQYF.

The J gene is TRBJ2-1, the V gene TRBV6-6; 8 bases fit TRBD1. Germline V gene lookup returns CDR1 MNHNY and CDR2 SVGAGI (reference sequence). CDR3 length: 15 residues. With V trimmed by 2 bases and J by 2 bases, 2 bases remained unmatched. CDR3 amino acids: CASSYGDRPYNEQFF. CDR3 in DNA: TGTGCCAGCAGTTACGGGGACAGGCCCTACAATGAGCAGTTCTTC.

The rearrangement links TRBV6-5 to TRBJ2-7; D tentatively fits TRBD1 or TRBD2 (5 bases each). The CDR3 spans 14 residues. CDR1 and CDR2 from the germline V gene are MNHEY and SVGAGI. Between the trimmed V and J ends, which lost 6 bases and 2 bases, there was a span of 14 bases. The DNA for the CDR3 is TGTGCCAGCAGGATCCGGGACGCCCCCTACGAGCAGTACTTC. Residues: CASRIRDAPYEQYF.

This chain uses TRBV7-2 with TRBJ2-7; 13 bases agree with TRBD2. J lost 5 bases, V lost 5 bases, and 6 bases had no gene match. Germline V lookup: CDR1 SGHTA, CDR2 FQGNSA. The CDR3 extends over 15 amino acids. CDR3 residues: CASSRTSGSPNEQYF. CDR3 sequence (DNA): TGTGCCAGCAGCCGGACTAGCGGGAGTCCCAACGAGCAGTACTTC.

This sequence joins TRBV28 and TRBJ1-5; D may be TRBD1 (6 bases). Trimming took 3 bases from V and 5 from J, leaving 14 bases between them. This CDR3 contains 15 residues. Per the germline V gene, CDR1 is MDHEN and CDR2 is SYDVKM. CDR3 in amino acids: CASSFDGGADQPQHF. The DNA for the CDR3 is TGTGCCAGCAGTTTCGACGGGGGCGCAGATCAGCCCCAGCATTTT.

This chain joins TRBV23-1 and TRBJ2-5; D is ambiguous. TRBV23-1 is identified as an open reading frame with a role that is uncertain. V dropped 6 bases and J dropped 0 bases, with 14 bases sitting between them. This CDR3 region has 15 residues. The CDR3 spells CASSLTNPHQETQYF. The CDR3 DNA reads as TGCGCCAGCAGCCTAACGAACCCCCACCAAGAGACCCAGTACTTC.